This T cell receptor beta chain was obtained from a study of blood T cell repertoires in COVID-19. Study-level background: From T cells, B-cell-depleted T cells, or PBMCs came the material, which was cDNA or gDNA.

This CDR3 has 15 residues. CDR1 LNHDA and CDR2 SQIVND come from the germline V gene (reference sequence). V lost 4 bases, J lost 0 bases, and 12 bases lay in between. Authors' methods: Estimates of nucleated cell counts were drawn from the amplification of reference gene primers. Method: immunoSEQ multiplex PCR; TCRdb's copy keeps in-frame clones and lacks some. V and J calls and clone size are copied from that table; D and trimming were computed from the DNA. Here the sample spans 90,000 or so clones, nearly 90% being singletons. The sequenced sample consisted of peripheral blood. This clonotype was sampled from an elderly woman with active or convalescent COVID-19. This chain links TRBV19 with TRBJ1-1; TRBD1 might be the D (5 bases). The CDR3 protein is CASSRSGRVNTEAFF. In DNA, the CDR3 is TGTGCCAGTAGTAGAAGTGGCAGGGTGAACACTGAAGCTTTCTTT.